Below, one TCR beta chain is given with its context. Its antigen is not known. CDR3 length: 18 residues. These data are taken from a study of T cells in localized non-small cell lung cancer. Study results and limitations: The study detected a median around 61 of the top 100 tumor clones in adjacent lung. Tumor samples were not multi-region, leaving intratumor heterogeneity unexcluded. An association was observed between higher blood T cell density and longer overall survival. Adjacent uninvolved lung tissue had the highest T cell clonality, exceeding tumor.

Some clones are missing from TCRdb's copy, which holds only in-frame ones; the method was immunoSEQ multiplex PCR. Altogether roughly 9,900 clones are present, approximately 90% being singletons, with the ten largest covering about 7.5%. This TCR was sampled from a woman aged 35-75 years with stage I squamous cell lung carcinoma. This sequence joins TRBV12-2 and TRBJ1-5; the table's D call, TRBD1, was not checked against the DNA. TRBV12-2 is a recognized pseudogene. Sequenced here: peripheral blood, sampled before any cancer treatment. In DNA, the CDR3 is TGTGCAAGTCGTCCGACAGGGGCAGAGATTGGGCTCAATCAGCCCCAGCATTTT. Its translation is CASRPTGAEIGLNQPQHF.